This T cell receptor (beta chain) was sequenced during a study of shared clonotypes between healthy human individuals. Each sorted subset replicate got 200 ng genomic DNA, 30,000 or so genomes. This table comes from immunoSEQ multiplex PCR, and its TCRdb copy is limited to in-frame clones, with some not included. The table lists some 2,000,000 clones, 90% to 96% of them singletons. CDR1 MNHNY and CDR2 SVGAGI come from the germline V gene (reference sequence). After removal of 9 bases from V and 4 bases from J, the junction contained 8 bases not matched to a gene. CDR3 length: 15 amino acids. The gene calls are TRBV6-6 and TRBJ2-1; 11 bases agree with TRBD2. The sequenced sample was naive CD4+ T cells sorted from blood. The subset here: CD45RA+ positively selected. The origin of this receptor is a man aged 18 to 35 in good health. CDR3 coding DNA: TGTGCCAGTATATTAGCGGGGGGGCTTTACAATGAGCAGTTCTTC. Encoded protein: CASILAGGLYNEQFF.